These 9 T cell receptor beta chains were sequenced from one sample in a study of OX40 agonist ivuxolimab in advanced cancers. Profiling relied on immunoSEQ multiplex PCR, and the TCRdb table lists in-frame clones only, not all of them. The table includes roughly 34,000 clones, approximately 89% detected once. The sequenced sample was CD4+ or CD8+ T cells sorted from blood, obtained in a trial of the OX40 agonist ivuxolimab. The receptor set was obtained from an adult with an advanced solid tumor such as melanoma, head and neck, liver or kidney cancer.

This chain joins TRBV5-8 and TRBJ2-7; D remains unclear. This CDR3 is built from 12 residues. Trimming took off 5 bases at V and 2 bases at J, with 8 bases between the two ends. Looked up from germline, CDR1 is SGHTS and CDR2 is YDEGEE. The CDR3 reads CASRVNPYEQYF. The CDR3 coding sequence is TGTGCCAGCAGGGTGAACCCCTACGAGCAGTACTTC.

The CDR3 DNA is TGTGCCAGTAGTTTACAGGGGGCGAACACTGAAGCTTTCTTT. Protein sequence: CASSLQGANTEAFF. J is TRBJ1-1 and V is TRBV19; 9 bases align to TRBD1. The CDR3 runs 14 residues. From germline, CDR1 is LNHDA and CDR2 SQIVND (reference sequence). With 5 bases clipped from V and 1 base from J, the junction kept 2 bases outside the gene matches. Complete variable domain (other parts from reference TRBV19 and TRBJ1-1): DGGITQSPKYLFRKEGQNVTLSCEQNLNHDAMYWYRQDPGQGLRLIYYSQIVNDFQKGDIAEGYSVSREKKESFPLTVTSAQKNPTAFYLCASSLQGANTEAFFGQGTRLTVV.

The CDR3 nucleotides read TGTGCCAGCAGCGGCCCTAGCGGGAGGGGAGAGACCCAGTACTTC. It is translated as CASSGPSGRGETQYF. The chain carries TRBV9 and TRBJ2-5, with TRBD2 matching 12 bases. This CDR3 is 15 amino acids long. In germline, CDR1 is SGDLS, CDR2 YYNGEE. After removal of 3 bases from V and 4 bases from J, the junction contained 4 bases not matched to a gene.

The chain couples TRBV7-8 to TRBJ2-3; D might be TRBD2 (5 bases). Per the germline V gene, CDR1 is SGHVS and CDR2 is FQNEAQ. This CDR3 is 13 amino acids long. V shed 5 bases and J shed 3 bases, with 9 bases lying between them. The CDR3 DNA sequence: TGTGCCAGCAGCCCCTCGGGAACAGATACGCAGTATTTT. It codes for CASSPSGTDTQYF.

CDR3 coding DNA: TGCAGTGCCGAGGTGGGGTTGCGTGCTTTCTTT. Protein product: CSAEVGLRAFF. This chain uses TRBV20-1 with TRBJ1-1; no firm D call. This CDR3 has 11 residues. V was trimmed by 6 bases and J by 11 bases, leaving 16 bases between them. Germline lookup yields CDR1 DFQATT and CDR2 SNEGSKA (reference sequence).

This chain connects TRBV5-1 to TRBJ2-7, with 8 bases matching TRBD1. With 3 bases clipped from V and 5 bases from J, the junction kept 4 bases outside the gene matches. Per germline, CDR1 SGHRS and CDR2 YFSETQ. This CDR3 region has 13 residues. The CDR3, as DNA: TGCGCCAGCAGCTCCCGACAGGGGCACGAGCAGTACTTC. Translating gives CASSSRQGHEQYF.

The CDR3 loop reads CASSQGDSWGVTGELFF. CDR3 nucleotide sequence: TGTGCCAGCAGCCAGGGTGACTCTTGGGGGGTCACCGGGGAGCTGTTTTTT. The chain couples TRBV4-2 to TRBJ2-2, with D possibly TRBD2 on 6 matching bases. This CDR3 is 17 amino acids long. Trimming removed 3 bases from V and 4 bases from J, with 18 bases in between. Germline CDR1 and CDR2: LGHNA and YNFKEQ.

V usage is TRBV2 and J usage is TRBJ1-2, with D maybe TRBD1 (5 bases). This CDR3 spans 16 amino acids. The V end was cut by 6 bases, the J end by 4 bases, with 21 bases between. Germline lookup yields CDR1 SNHLY and CDR2 FYNNEI. The CDR3 is CASRPTRQLGSYGYTF. CDR3 DNA: TGTGCCAGCAGGCCTACACGACAGCTGGGCAGCTATGGCTACACCTTC.

The chain joins TRBV7-3 to TRBJ2-2; D ambiguous. V was trimmed by 1 base and J by 1 base, leaving 4 bases between them. Germline CDR1 SGHTA, CDR2 FQGTGA. The CDR3 sequence is 14 residues long. The CDR3 nucleotides read TGTGCCAGCAGCTTAAAACAGAACACCGGGGAGCTGTTTTTT. Protein: CASSLKQNTGELFF.